These T cell receptor beta chains were read from a single sample in a study of blood T cell repertoires in COVID-19. The table came from immunoSEQ multiplex PCR; TCRdb's copy has only in-frame clones and leaves some out. The sample comprises 110,000 to 150,000 clones, approximately 79% of which are singletons, and 8.6% rests with the top ten. The sequencing sample was made of peripheral blood. These receptors all come from a man aged 45-65 years with active or convalescent COVID-19. Both conserved end residues are part of each CDR3. Each record gives: V gene, CDR3 length, clone size, D gene, J gene, CDR3 protein, CDR3 DNA. D genes are given only for firm matches. Clone sizes are given selectively: once, few, many, or a class where the clone is expanded.

v_gene: TRBV15; len: 13; abundance: NA; d_gene: TRBD1; j_gene: TRBJ1-1; CDR3aa: CATSWTGGTEAFF; CDR3nt: TGTGCCACCAGCTGGACAGGGGGAACTGAAGCTTTCTTT
v_gene: TRBV5-1; len: 18; abundance: few; d_gene: TRBD2; j_gene: TRBJ2-2; CDR3aa: CASSLGLAGRSNTGELFF; CDR3nt: TGCGCCAGCAGCTTGGGACTAGCGGGCCGTTCGAACACCGGGGAGCTGTTTTTT
v_gene: TRBV5-4; len: 16; abundance: few; d_gene: TRBD2; j_gene: TRBJ2-2; CDR3aa: CASSWGLAGNTGELFF; CDR3nt: TGTGCCAGCAGCTGGGGACTAGCGGGAAACACCGGGGAGCTGTTTTTT
v_gene: TRBV27; len: 14; abundance: NA; d_gene: TRBD1; j_gene: TRBJ1-1; CDR3aa: CASSSGTGLGEAFF; CDR3nt: TGTGCCAGCAGCTCCGGGACAGGGTTAGGTGAAGCTTTCTTT
v_gene: TRBV30; len: 14; abundance: NA; d_gene: NA; j_gene: TRBJ1-4; CDR3aa: CAWRGTRGNEKLFF; CDR3nt: TGTGCCTGGAGGGGCACAAGGGGTAATGAAAAACTGTTTTTT
v_gene: TRBV30; len: 13; abundance: NA; d_gene: TRBD2; j_gene: TRBJ2-7; CDR3aa: CAWSGRSSYEQYF; CDR3nt: TGTGCCTGGAGCGGGAGGAGCTCCTACGAGCAGTACTTC
v_gene: TRBV2; len: 15; abundance: NA; d_gene: TRBD2; j_gene: TRBJ2-2; CDR3aa: CASSRAGANTGELFF; CDR3nt: TGTGCCAGCAGTAGGGCGGGAGCGAACACCGGGGAGCTGTTTTTT
v_gene: TRBV9; len: 16; abundance: NA; d_gene: TRBD2; j_gene: TRBJ2-7; CDR3aa: CASSSSSGRASYEQYF; CDR3nt: TGTGCCAGCAGCTCCTCCAGCGGGAGGGCTTCCTACGAGCAGTACTTC
v_gene: TRBV6-5; len: 15; abundance: NA; d_gene: NA; j_gene: TRBJ1-1; CDR3aa: CASSYYIGQNTEAFF; CDR3nt: TGTGCCAGCAGTTATTACATTGGGCAGAACACTGAAGCTTTCTTT
v_gene: TRBV27; len: 14; abundance: NA; d_gene: NA; j_gene: TRBJ1-3; CDR3aa: CAFPGGGSGNTIYF; CDR3nt: TGTGCCTTTCCGGGGGGAGGCTCCGGAAACACCATATATTTT
v_gene: TRBV5-1; len: 13; abundance: NA; d_gene: TRBD1; j_gene: TRBJ2-7; CDR3aa: CASSFQGAYEQYF; CDR3nt: TGCGCCAGCAGCTTTCAGGGGGCCTACGAGCAGTACTTC
v_gene: TRBV29-1; len: 14; abundance: NA; d_gene: TRBD2; j_gene: TRBJ2-1; CDR3aa: CSVESGRASYEQFF; CDR3nt: TGCAGCGTTGAGAGCGGGAGGGCCTCGTATGAGCAGTTCTTC
v_gene: TRBV3-1/TRBV3-2; len: 15; abundance: NA; d_gene: NA; j_gene: TRBJ2-7; CDR3aa: CASSGRGGTYYEQYF; CDR3nt: TGTGCCAGCAGCGGGAGGGGGGGAACCTACTACGAGCAGTACTTC
v_gene: TRBV6-6; len: 12; abundance: once; d_gene: TRBD1; j_gene: TRBJ2-7; CDR3aa: CASSPDRGEQYF; CDR3nt: TGTGCCAGCAGTCCCGACAGGGGCGAGCAGTACTTC
v_gene: TRBV5-1; len: 17; abundance: NA; d_gene: TRBD1; j_gene: TRBJ1-3; CDR3aa: CASSSGTGGLSGNTIYF; CDR3nt: TGCGCCAGCAGCTCCGGGACAGGGGGTCTCTCTGGAAACACCATATATTTT
v_gene: TRBV9; len: 15; abundance: once; d_gene: TRBD1; j_gene: TRBJ1-2; CDR3aa: CASSVKQGAVYGYTF; CDR3nt: TGTGCCAGCAGCGTAAAACAGGGGGCTGTCTATGGCTACACCTTC
v_gene: TRBV3-1/TRBV3-2; len: 14; abundance: few; d_gene: NA; j_gene: TRBJ2-4; CDR3aa: CASSPTEAKNIQYF; CDR3nt: TGTGCCAGCAGTCCAACAGAAGCCAAAAACATTCAGTACTTC
v_gene: TRBV10-3; len: 13; abundance: NA; d_gene: NA; j_gene: TRBJ1-2; CDR3aa: CASQDRPGYGYTF; CDR3nt: TGTGCCAGCCAGGACCGTCCGGGGTATGGCTACACCTTC
v_gene: TRBV11-3; len: 15; abundance: NA; d_gene: NA; j_gene: TRBJ2-1; CDR3aa: CASSLAAGWDNEQFF; CDR3nt: TGTGCCAGCAGCTTAGCTGCGGGATGGGACAATGAGCAGTTCTTC
v_gene: TRBV28; len: 15; abundance: NA; d_gene: NA; j_gene: TRBJ2-7; CDR3aa: CASALEAGGRYEQYF; CDR3nt: TGTGCCAGCGCGCTAGAGGCAGGAGGGCGCTACGAGCAGTACTTC
v_gene: TRBV27; len: 14; abundance: NA; d_gene: NA; j_gene: TRBJ2-2; CDR3aa: CASRLGRNTGELFF; CDR3nt: TGTGCCAGCAGGTTAGGGAGGAACACCGGGGAGCTGTTTTTT
v_gene: TRBV4-2; len: 19; abundance: many; d_gene: TRBD1; j_gene: TRBJ1-5; CDR3aa: CASSQEPSTGAASNQPQHF; CDR3nt: TGTGCCAGCAGCCAAGAACCCTCGACAGGGGCCGCTAGCAATCAGCCCCAGCATTTT
v_gene: TRBV13; len: 14; abundance: NA; d_gene: NA; j_gene: TRBJ1-4; CDR3aa: CASKEVRRGEKLFF; CDR3nt: TGTGCCAGCAAAGAGGTCCGAAGGGGTGAAAAACTGTTTTTT
v_gene: TRBV28; len: 13; abundance: NA; d_gene: NA; j_gene: TRBJ2-5; CDR3aa: CASSLWQQETQYF; CDR3nt: TGTGCCAGCAGTTTGTGGCAGCAAGAGACCCAGTACTTC
v_gene: TRBV5-4; len: 14; abundance: NA; d_gene: NA; j_gene: TRBJ2-7; CDR3aa: CASSSDRSTYEQYF; CDR3nt: TGTGCCAGCAGCTCCGACAGGAGTACCTACGAGCAGTACTTC
v_gene: TRBV6-6; len: 17; abundance: many; d_gene: TRBD1; j_gene: TRBJ1-1; CDR3aa: CASSPLSGGYDSTEAFF; CDR3nt: TGTGCCAGCAGTCCCCTCTCAGGGGGCTATGATAGCACTGAAGCTTTCTTT
v_gene: TRBV29-1; len: 12; abundance: NA; d_gene: NA; j_gene: TRBJ1-5; CDR3aa: CSVVGANQPQHF; CDR3nt: TGCAGCGTTGTGGGGGCTAATCAGCCCCAGCATTTT
v_gene: TRBV28; len: 13; abundance: NA; d_gene: NA; j_gene: TRBJ1-2; CDR3aa: CASSFEYKWRERF; CDR3nt: TGTGCCAGCAGTTTTGAGTATAAGTGGAGGGAACGTTTC
v_gene: TRBV18; len: 13; abundance: NA; d_gene: TRBD1; j_gene: TRBJ2-1; CDR3aa: CASSPDRDNEQFF; CDR3nt: TGTGCCAGCTCACCAGACAGGGACAATGAGCAGTTCTTC
v_gene: TRBV19; len: 14; abundance: NA; d_gene: NA; j_gene: TRBJ1-5; CDR3aa: CASSIRFEDQPQHF; CDR3nt: TGTGCCAGTAGTATAAGGTTTGAGGATCAGCCCCAGCATTTT
v_gene: TRBV2; len: 14; abundance: NA; d_gene: TRBD2; j_gene: TRBJ2-3; CDR3aa: CATQLAASTDTQYF; CDR3nt: TGTGCCACCCAACTAGCGGCTAGCACAGATACGCAGTATTTT
v_gene: TRBV12-3/TRBV12-4; len: 13; abundance: NA; d_gene: TRBD1; j_gene: TRBJ2-7; CDR3aa: CATGGTGVYEQYF; CDR3nt: TGTGCCACTGGGGGGACAGGGGTTTACGAGCAGTACTTC
v_gene: TRBV28; len: 15; abundance: NA; d_gene: TRBD1; j_gene: TRBJ1-5; CDR3aa: CASSQTGAVDQPQHF; CDR3nt: TGTGCCAGCAGTCAGACAGGGGCAGTAGATCAGCCCCAGCATTTT
v_gene: TRBV19; len: 17; abundance: once; d_gene: NA; j_gene: TRBJ1-1; CDR3aa: CASSNQNPNSLPTEAFF; CDR3nt: TGTGCCAGTAGTAACCAAAACCCAAACAGCCTACCGACTGAAGCTTTCTTT
v_gene: TRBV28; len: 14; abundance: once; d_gene: TRBD1; j_gene: TRBJ1-2; CDR3aa: CASSPGTGSYGYTF; CDR3nt: TGTGCCAGCAGTCCCGGGACAGGGTCATATGGCTACACCTTC